This T cell receptor (beta chain) was found in a study of T cell responses to AZD1222 COVID-19 vaccine. Study-wide results and caveats: Vaccine-related CD4 TCRs covered spike, predominating at 160-218 and 743-854. Reportedly, nearly half the spike-specific TCRs target unmutated variant regions.

V was trimmed by 6 bases and J by 7 bases, leaving 13 bases between them. CDR1 LNHDA and CDR2 SQIVND come from the germline V gene (reference sequence). CDR3 length equals 13 residues. This clone was counted a single time. Its antigen is unknown. Method: immunoSEQ multiplex PCR; TCRdb's copy keeps in-frame clones and lacks some. The sample consists of about 87,000 clones, 90% of them appearing once. V usage is TRBV19 and J usage is TRBJ1-5, with D possibly being TRBD1 (6 bases). The sequences come from peripheral blood, collected on day 0 of AZD1222 vaccination. This TCR was sampled from an adult in good health. CDR3 nucleotides: TGTGCCAGTAGCCAGGACAGATTCCAGCCCCAGCATTTT. Translated: CASSQDRFQPQHF.